Listed below are T cell receptor beta chains from one sample, sequenced in a study of blood T cell repertoires in COVID-19. Assay: immunoSEQ multiplex PCR; the TCRdb copy retains only in-frame clones and omits some. The table shows more than 150,000 clones, with about 78% occurring only once. Sequencing used PBMCs or T cells enriched from blood (not recorded which). Receptors originate from a woman in her forties or fifties who had recovered from COVID-19. The CDR3 runs from the conserved cysteine through the conserved F or W. A D gene is named only where the DNA matches it firmly. Expanded clones get a size class; other rows say once, few or many, or leave the size out.

d_call	clone_size	v_call	j_call	cdr3_nt	cdr3_aa
NA	NA	TRBV30	TRBJ1-3	TGTGCCTGGACCCTATACTCTGGAAACACCATATATTTT	CAWTLYSGNTIYF
TRBD1	NA	TRBV18	TRBJ2-1	TGTGCCAGCTTTAGGGACAGCTCCTACAATGAGCAGTTCTTC	CASFRDSSYNEQFF
TRBD1	NA	TRBV7-9	TRBJ2-1	TGTGCCAGCAGCGAAGCCGGGACAGAGATCAATGAGCAGTTCTTC	CASSEAGTEINEQFF
TRBD2	NA	TRBV7-2	TRBJ2-7	TGTGCCAGCAGGGGAGCTAGCGGGAGTCGGAACGAGCAGTACTTC	CASRGASGSRNEQYF
NA	NA	TRBV4-1	TRBJ1-3	TGCGCCAGCAGCCAAGAGAGGTACGGCTCTGGAAACACCATATATTTT	CASSQERYGSGNTIYF
NA	NA	TRBV5-1	TRBJ2-1	TGCGCCAGCAGCCCGGGACTGCAATACAATGAGCAGTTCTTC	CASSPGLQYNEQFF
NA	NA	TRBV6-2/TRBV6-3	TRBJ2-5	TGTGCCAGCAGTTACCCTATAGGGGGTGGGGAGACCCAGTACTTC	CASSYPIGGGETQYF
TRBD1	NA	TRBV11-1	TRBJ2-1	TGTGCCAGCAGCAATAGACAGGGGAAATCCTACAATGAGCAGTTCTTC	CASSNRQGKSYNEQFF
NA	few	TRBV2	TRBJ1-3	TGTGCCAGCAGCGATCAGGTTCTCTCTGGAAACACCATATATTTT	CASSDQVLSGNTIYF
NA	NA	TRBV4-2	TRBJ2-1	TGTGCCAGCAGCCAAGATCGAAGCGGTTCTTACAATGAGCAGTTCTTC	CASSQDRSGSYNEQFF
NA	NA	TRBV18	TRBJ2-6	TGTGCCAGCTCACCTTGGAACAGGGCTCTAATGAGGGCCAACGTCCTGACTTTC	CASSPWNRALMRANVLTF
TRBD1	NA	TRBV10-3	TRBJ1-2	TGTGCCATCATTTCCGGACAGGGCTTTCAAGTTTATGGCTACACCTTC	CAIISGQGFQVYGYTF
NA	few	TRBV21-1	TRBJ1-1	TGTGCCAGCAGCTCAACCCGGGACTCCACCGCTGAAGCTTTCTTT	CASSSTRDSTAEAFF
TRBD2	NA	TRBV6-5	TRBJ2-1	TGTGCCAGCAATTCGGGAGGCACTACATTCTATGAGCAGTTCTTC	CASNSGGTTFYEQFF
TRBD1	NA	TRBV30	TRBJ1-6	TGTGCCTGGACAGGGGGGTATGATAATTCACCCCTCCACTTT	CAWTGGYDNSPLHF
NA	NA	TRBV6-1	TRBJ1-4	TGTGCCAGCAGTGAAGCCCTCCGGACTCTTCGCTATTTT	CASSEALRTLRYF
NA	NA	TRBV5-1	TRBJ1-2	TGCGCCAGCAGCCCAGGGTTGGGCTATGGCTACACCTTC	CASSPGLGYGYTF
TRBD1	NA	TRBV6-5	TRBJ1-2	TGTGCCAGCAGAGCACAGGGGGCGCGGCTCTATGGCTACACCTTC	CASRAQGARLYGYTF
NA	NA	TRBV6-5	TRBJ2-3	TGTGCCAGCAGAGACAGCTTTAGCACAGATACGCAGTATTTT	CASRDSFSTDTQYF
TRBD1	NA	TRBV18	TRBJ1-1	TGTGCCAGCTCACGAACCACCCAGACAGGGGGAGGGAACACTGAAGCTTTCTTT	CASSRTTQTGGGNTEAFF
NA	NA	TRBV7-2	TRBJ1-5	TGTGCCAGCAGCTTAGCCACGGATCAGCCCCAGCATTTT	CASSLATDQPQHF
NA	NA	TRBV5-6	TRBJ2-1	TGTGCCAGCAGCCGGACTAACTACAATGAGCAGTTCTTC	CASSRTNYNEQFF
TRBD2	few	TRBV18	TRBJ2-1	TGTGCCAGCTCACCGATGAGTAGCGGGAGGGGATCCTACAATGAGCAGTTCTTC	CASSPMSSGRGSYNEQFF
NA	once	TRBV3-1/TRBV3-2	TRBJ2-5	TGTGCCAGCAGCCAAGGTAGCCTGTACCAAGAGACCCAGTACTTC	CASSQGSLYQETQYF
TRBD1	NA	TRBV28	TRBJ2-7	TGTGCCAGCAGCAACCCCGGGACAGTCGTCTACGAGCAGTACTTC	CASSNPGTVVYEQYF
NA	NA	TRBV5-6	TRBJ2-2	TGTGCCAGCAGCTTGTCTCCGAACACCGGGGAGCTGTTTTTT	CASSLSPNTGELFF
TRBD1	NA	TRBV3-1/TRBV3-2	TRBJ2-1	TGTGCCAGCAGCCTTCGGACAGGGCCGCACAATGAGCAGTTCTTC	CASSLRTGPHNEQFF
TRBD1	NA	TRBV6-5	TRBJ1-4	TGTGCCAGCAGCCGGACAGGGGCGGGTGAAAAACTGTTTTTT	CASSRTGAGEKLFF
NA	few	TRBV7-2	TRBJ1-2	TGTGCCAGCAGCCCAGTGGCGGGGCGGGACTATGGCTACACCTTC	CASSPVAGRDYGYTF
NA	NA	TRBV27	TRBJ2-3	TGTGCCAGCAGTTTGCACGCCACGCGAGGAAAATCAGATACGCAGTATTTT	CASSLHATRGKSDTQYF
NA	NA	TRBV7-9	TRBJ1-1	TGTGCCAGCAGACAGGTTACGAACACTGAAGCTTTCTTT	CASRQVTNTEAFF
TRBD1	NA	TRBV10-3	TRBJ2-2	TGTGCCATCAGTACCGGACTCGTCGGCAGGGGGCGCGGAGCCGGGGAGCTGTTTTTT	CAISTGLVGRGRGAGELFF
NA	NA	TRBV5-1	TRBJ2-3	TGCGCCAGCAACCTTCCGGGCCAGGGGGGAACAGATACGCAGTATTTT	CASNLPGQGGTDTQYF
TRBD2	NA	TRBV19	TRBJ2-1	TGTGCCAGTAGTATGACCGGGACTAGCGGGAGGAGCTCCTACAATGAGCAGTTCTTC	CASSMTGTSGRSSYNEQFF
NA	NA	TRBV5-1	TRBJ1-1	TGCGCCAGCAGCTTGGCCTCGACTAACACTGAAGCTTTCTTT	CASSLASTNTEAFF
TRBD1	NA	TRBV29-1	TRBJ2-7	TGCAGCGTTGAAGATACCCATGACAGGGGGGGATACGAGCAGTACTTC	CSVEDTHDRGGYEQYF
TRBD1	few	TRBV14	TRBJ2-7	TGTGCCAGCAGCCCCCCAAGAGGACAGGGGACCTACGAGCAGTACTTC	CASSPPRGQGTYEQYF
NA	once	TRBV18	TRBJ1-2	TGTGCCAGCTCACCTTCCCATTTAGTTAACTATGGCTACACCTTC	CASSPSHLVNYGYTF
NA	NA	TRBV5-4	TRBJ2-3	TGTGCCAGCAGCTTGGGAGGCGGGCGCCGCACAGATACGCAGTATTTT	CASSLGGGRRTDTQYF
NA	NA	TRBV11-2	TRBJ2-1	TGTGCCAGCAGGCCTGGATCAGGGGTCTACAATGAGCAGTTCTTC	CASRPGSGVYNEQFF
NA	NA	TRBV30	TRBJ1-3	TGTGCCTGGAGTTTCGGGTCCTCTGGAAACACCATATATTTT	CAWSFGSSGNTIYF
NA	NA	TRBV19	TRBJ2-3	TGTGCCAGTAACGGTCAAGGCTTCGGGACGCAGTATTTT	CASNGQGFGTQYF
TRBD2	NA	TRBV19	TRBJ2-1	TGTGCCAGTAGAGGACTAGCGGGATCTATGTACCATGAGCAGTTCTTC	CASRGLAGSMYHEQFF
NA	once	TRBV28	TRBJ1-2	TGTGCCAGCAGTTTACAAGGGACAAGATTCTACACCTTC	CASSLQGTRFYTF
TRBD2	NA	TRBV2	TRBJ2-2	TGTGCCAGCAGTTTGGGACTAGCGGGAGGGCCCAACACCGGGGAGCTGTTTTTT	CASSLGLAGGPNTGELFF
TRBD2	many	TRBV18	TRBJ2-7	TGTGCCAGCTCACCGCCCGGGACTAGCTCCTACGAGCAGTACTTC	CASSPPGTSSYEQYF
TRBD2	NA	TRBV28	TRBJ2-2	TGTGCCAGCAGTCTGGGGACTAGCGGGAGGTTGGTCGGGGAGCTGTTTTTT	CASSLGTSGRLVGELFF
TRBD1	NA	TRBV2	TRBJ1-1	TGTGCCAGCAGGGACAGGGGGCGGACTGAAGCTTTCTTT	CASRDRGRTEAFF
NA	once	TRBV12-5	TRBJ1-1	TGTGCTAGTGGTTTGGGAGGGATGGGCACTGAAGCTTTCTTT	CASGLGGMGTEAFF
TRBD1	NA	TRBV12-3/TRBV12-4	TRBJ2-7	TGTGCCAGCAGCCGACAGGGTAGGACCGAGCAGTACTTC	CASSRQGRTEQYF
TRBD1	NA	TRBV28	TRBJ1-1	TGTGCCACTCATCTGACAGGGGGCAACACTGAAGCTTTCTTT	CATHLTGGNTEAFF